The rows below give T cell receptor beta chains drawn from one sample of a study of CXCR3-negative and CXCR3-positive naive CD8 T cells. Each CDR3 protein gets one entry in TCRdb, which reprocessed the 5' RACE reads and gives no DNA. This sample's table reports some 130,000 distinct CDR3 sequences. The sequenced material came from naive CXCR3- CD8+ T cells from blood. These receptors were taken from a human donor in good health. Some clones in this sample may be carry-over from other donors' samples. The CDR3 runs from the conserved cysteine through the conserved F or W.

TRBV4-3	TRBJ1-1	CASSQDRQTNTEAFF
TRBV5-6	TRBJ1-1	CASFPLQFPEAFF
TRBV27	TRBJ1-1	CASSQRGLNTEAFF
TRBV5-1	TRBJ1-1	CASSLFSGNTEAFF
TRBV7-9	TRBJ2-7	CASSFDGRPYEQYF
TRBV4-1	TRBJ2-7	CASSQEGQGSYEQYF
TRBV11-2	TRBJ2-1	CASSPVINEQFF
TRBV11-3	TRBJ2-3	CASSLRERGDSTDTQYF
TRBV24-1	TRBJ1-1	CATSEGLGTEAFF
TRBV21-1	TRBJ1-3	CASSDRGSGNTIYF
TRBV20-1	TRBJ2-3	CSACGLSSHMSSTDTQYF
TRBV16	TRBJ2-7	CASSQSVYSSSYEQYF
TRBV29-1	TRBJ2-7	CSVEGAGGEQYF
TRBV28	TRBJ2-1	CASSPTRNEQFF
TRBV6-1	TRBJ1-1	CASSVHDRESTEAFF
TRBV28	TRBJ1-5	CAIGTAPFNQPQHF
TRBV7-6	TRBJ2-1	CASSPTTGSSEQFF
TRBV15	TRBJ2-1	CATSSPSGGLAGGYEQFF
TRBV4-1	TRBJ1-6	CASSQDRAAYNSPLHF
TRBV29-1	TRBJ2-7	CSVTAGAPVEQYF
TRBV7-2	TRBJ2-3	CASSRLTDTQYF
TRBV12-5	TRBJ1-2	CASGFAGADGYTF
TRBV7-6	TRBJ1-1	CASSSILEATEAFF
TRBV28	TRBJ2-7	CASSSFRGVGSYEQYF
TRBV29-1	TRBJ2-1	CSLQKTGGEFF
TRBV14	TRBJ2-2	CASSQARTTTGELFF
TRBV28	TRBJ2-5	CASRNTGRARETQYF
TRBV12-3/TRBV12-4	TRBJ2-1	CASSELSGIVSYNEQFF
TRBV12-3/TRBV12-4	TRBJ1-2	CASSLIGGKIAFLNYGYTF
TRBV7-8	TRBJ2-3	CASSLVANTDTQYF
TRBV29-1	TRBJ1-2	CSVPRGGGYTF
TRBV29-1	TRBJ1-1	CSVEEGMNTEAFF
TRBV7-8	TRBJ2-5	CASSSRTGEETQYF
TRBV28	TRBJ2-3	CASSLTGLAPGDTQYF
TRBV12-3/TRBV12-4	TRBJ2-1	CASSFLGRADNEQFF
TRBV28	TRBJ2-3	CASRRLAELTDTQYF